These 13 T cell receptor beta chains were sequenced from one sample in a study of blood T cell repertoires in COVID-19. The method was immunoSEQ multiplex PCR; TCRdb's version includes in-frame clones alone and lacks a portion of them. The table has tens of thousands of clones, under 95% seen once; the top ten hold around 9.1%. The sequenced material came from peripheral blood. Receptor source: a human donor in a cohort sampled during active COVID-19.

This clone appeared once. The gene calls are TRBV10-3 and TRBJ2-3; 9 nucleotides agree with TRBD2. The CDR3 length is 13 residues. The ends lost 11 bases at V and 2 bases at J; junction bases unmatched: 5. CDR1 is ENHRY, CDR2 SYGVKD, per germline. CDR3 sequence: CAGSGGNTDTQYF. The CDR3 nucleotides are TGTGCCGGAAGCGGGGGGAACACAGATACGCAGTATTTT.

The genes are TRBV2 and TRBJ1-5; TRBD1 matches at 7 bases. This CDR3 contains 13 residues. Germline V CDR1 and CDR2: SNHLY, FYNNEI. Germline trimming cut 4 bases from V and 7 bases from J; bases unmatched to any gene: 4. The CDR3 DNA sequence: TGTGCCAGCAGTGGGGACAGTTTACAGCCCCAGCATTTT. The encoded protein is CASSGDSLQPQHF.

The rearrangement joins TRBV4-1 to TRBJ2-7, with 7 bases matching TRBD1. Trimming at V came to 3 bases and at J to 3 bases, leaving 5 bases not matched to a gene. There are 14 residues in the CDR3. CDR1 MGHRA and CDR2 YSYEKL come from the germline V gene. The CDR3 is CASSHPDRRYEQYF. The CDR3 nucleotides are TGCGCCAGCAGCCACCCGGACAGGCGCTACGAGCAGTACTTC.

This chain joins TRBV4-3 and TRBJ2-7; 8 bases line up with TRBD2. Germline V gene sequence: CDR1 LGHNA, CDR2 YSLEER. This CDR3 has 16 amino acids. Trimming removed 3 bases from V and 2 bases from J; junction bases left unmatched: 9. The CDR3 sequence is CASSQAGGGRPYEQYF. The CDR3 DNA follows: TGCGCCAGCAGCCAGGCGGGGGGTGGGAGACCCTACGAGCAGTACTTC.

This chain links TRBV21-1 with TRBJ1-4; TRBD1, as called in the table, went unchecked against the DNA. TRBV21-1 is an annotated pseudogene. The CDR3 sequence is 15 residues long. Written as DNA, the CDR3 is TGTGCCAGCAGTTCAGGGGCGCAGGAGTACGAAAAACTGTTTTTT. Its protein is CASSSGAQEYEKLFF.

V and J are TRBV7-3 and TRBJ1-2; D not resolved. V lost 4 bases and J lost 0, with 9 bases in between. The germline V gene encodes CDR1 SGHTA and CDR2 FQGTGA. The CDR3 has 14 amino acids. The CDR3 bases are TGTGCCAGCAGCTCAGGTTTCTCTAACTATGGCTACACCTTC. Encoded protein: CASSSGFSNYGYTF.

The chain recombines TRBV3-1 (or the pseudogene TRBV3-2) with TRBJ2-2; TRBD2 agrees at 8 bases. CDR3 size: 16 residues. Germline V gives CDR1 LGHDT, CDR2 YNNKEL (reference sequence). V was clipped by 1 base and J by 3 bases; unmatched bases: 4. This CDR3 is CASSQAGGADTGELFF. The CDR3, as DNA: TGTGCCAGCAGCCAAGCGGGGGGGGCCGACACCGGGGAGCTGTTTTTT.

V gene TRBV27 combines with J gene TRBJ2-5; TRBD1 is a possible D gene (7 bases). Germline-derived CDR1 and CDR2 are MNHEY and SMNVEV (reference sequence). This CDR3 has 15 residues. V was trimmed by 5 bases and J by 5 bases, leaving 18 bases between them. CDR3 loop: CASSPRAGGWETQYF. Written as DNA, the CDR3 is TGTGCCAGCAGTCCAAGGGCAGGGGGGTGGGAGACCCAGTACTTC.

The rearrangement uses TRBV5-4 and TRBJ1-1; 8 bases fit TRBD1. The V gene's germline CDR1 is SGHNT and CDR2 YYREEE (reference sequence). J was trimmed by 3 bases and V by 1 base; bases with no gene match: 5. The CDR3 consists of 15 residues. The CDR3 nucleotides are TGTGCCAGCAGCTTGTCCAGGGGGCTCGACACTGAAGCTTTCTTT. Protein: CASSLSRGLDTEAFF.

The chain recombines TRBV28 with TRBJ1-4, with 11 bases lining up with TRBD1. V gave up 5 bases and J gave up 2 bases; unmatched junction bases: 4. CDR1 is MDHEN, CDR2 SYDVKM, per germline. The length of the CDR3 is 16 residues. The CDR3: CASSAGTGGTNEKLFF. CDR3 coding DNA: TGTGCCAGCAGTGCCGGGACAGGGGGGACTAATGAAAAACTGTTTTTT.

The chain recombines TRBV10-2 with TRBJ2-7; D is perhaps TRBD1 (5 bases). Germline-derived CDR1 and CDR2 are WSHSY and SAAADI. The CDR3 length is 15 residues. V dropped 7 bases and J dropped 5 bases, with 21 bases sitting between them. This CDR3 is CASNPEVGRVHEQYF. In nucleotides, the CDR3 is TGCGCCAGCAACCCCGAGGTAGGCAGGGTCCACGAGCAGTACTTC.

The chain couples TRBV5-1 to TRBJ1-1, with D maybe TRBD1 (6 bases). This CDR3 has 16 residues. The V and J ends lost 4 bases and 2 bases respectively, with 18 bases between them. The germline CDR1 and CDR2 sequences are SGHRS and YFSETQ. CDR3 residues: CASSPFPGHQNTEAFF. The CDR3 coding sequence is TGCGCCAGCAGCCCTTTCCCGGGACACCAAAACACTGAAGCTTTCTTT.

This chain uses TRBV28 with TRBJ1-2, with 8 bases fitting TRBD1. After removal of 6 bases from V and 4 bases from J, the junction contained 16 bases not matched to a gene. In germline, CDR1 is MDHEN, CDR2 SYDVKM. This CDR3 comprises 17 residues. The CDR3 loop reads CASRPPTPTGVSYGYTF. DNA for the CDR3: TGTGCCAGCAGACCTCCAACCCCGACAGGGGTAAGCTATGGCTACACCTTC.